The 11 T cell receptor beta chains below all came from one sample that was sequenced in a study of blood T cell dynamics during melanoma immunotherapy. Sequenced by immunoSEQ multiplex PCR; TCRdb stores in-frame clones only, minus some. This table holds around 6,600 clones, roughly 80% found once. The sample's time point: pre-treatment baseline. Source: blood, taken from a patient treated with checkpoint blockade. The receptors here all came from a human donor with melanoma.

Only one count was recorded for this clone. The chain employs TRBV19 and TRBJ1-5; D possibly corresponds to TRBD1 (5 bases). Germline V gives CDR1 LNHDA, CDR2 SQIVND (reference sequence). V was pared by 2 bases and J by 12 bases, with 17 bases between. The CDR3 totals 14 residues. In DNA, the CDR3 is TGTGCCAGTAGTATACGGCAGGGTGGGATCGGCCAGCATTTT. This codes for CASSIRQGGIGQHF.

The chain has TRBV9 and TRBJ2-1; D may be TRBD1 or TRBD2 (6 bases each). Germline V gene lookup returns CDR1 SGDLS and CDR2 YYNGEE. The length of the CDR3 is 15 residues. V gave up 4 bases and J gave up 7 bases, with 18 bases separating them. CDR3 nucleotide sequence: TGTGCCAGCAGCCGGAATCCGGGGGCCCCTAATGAGCAGTTCTTC. This sequence encodes CASSRNPGAPNEQFF.

This chain joins TRBV5-1 and TRBJ2-3; no definite D call. The CDR3 sequence is 11 residues long. The V gene lost 0 bases and the J gene lost 7 bases, with 3 bases spanning the gap. Germline V gene lookup returns CDR1 SGHRS and CDR2 YFSETQ. The CDR3 nucleotides are TGCGCCAGCAGCTTGGAATATACGCAGTATTTT. Amino acids: CASSLEYTQYF.

This clone was observed a few times. The CDR3 sequence is CASSVDLGLSYEQYF. DNA of the CDR3: TGTGCCAGCAGCGTAGATCTGGGGCTATCCTACGAGCAGTACTTC. The rearrangement links TRBV9 to TRBJ2-7; D may be TRBD1 (5 bases). This CDR3 has 15 residues. The ends were cut back, 0 bases at V and 1 base at J, with 11 bases in the middle. CDR1 SGDLS and CDR2 YYNGEE come from the germline V gene.

V and J are TRBV30 and TRBJ2-7; TRBD1 matches at 9 bases. Germline-derived CDR1 and CDR2 are GTSNPN and SVGIG (reference sequence). V dropped 4 bases and J dropped 2; count of bases not matched to a gene: 9. The CDR3 totals 15 residues. In DNA form, the CDR3 reads TGTGCCTGGATCGATGGGACAGGGAGGACCTACGAGCAGTACTTC. It is translated as CAWIDGTGRTYEQYF.

J is TRBJ1-1 and V is TRBV6-6; TRBD1 might be the D (6 bases). Trimming took off 2 bases at V and 3 bases at J, with 10 bases between the two ends. This CDR3 spans 14 amino acids. CDR1 is MNHNY, CDR2 SVGAGI, per germline (reference sequence). Written as DNA, the CDR3 is TGTGCCAGCAGTTACACCGGACAGTACACTGAAGCTTTCTTT. It is translated as CASSYTGQYTEAFF.

V gene TRBV7-8 combines with J gene TRBJ2-7; possibly TRBD1 or TRBD2 for D (5 bases each). This CDR3 has 19 amino acids. Germline V lookup: CDR1 SGHVS, CDR2 FQNEAQ. Trimming pared 1 base from V and 0 bases from J, leaving 22 bases between. CDR3 sequence reads: CASSLEVGVFSESSYEQYF. The DNA of the CDR3 is TGTGCCAGCAGCTTAGAGGTGGGGGTGTTTAGCGAGAGCTCCTACGAGCAGTACTTC.

The genes are TRBV15 and TRBJ2-7; D possibly corresponds to TRBD1 (7 bases). Germline CDR1 reads LNHNV; CDR2 reads YYDKDF (reference sequence). The CDR3 runs to 14 residues. Trimming removed 0 bases at V and 7 bases at J, with 13 bases between. The CDR3 is CATSRDGQAGEQYF. The CDR3, as DNA: TGTGCCACCAGCAGAGACGGACAGGCGGGAGAGCAGTACTTC.

The chain combines TRBV10-3 with TRBJ1-3; TRBD1 is a possible D gene (6 bases). This CDR3 is built from 17 residues. Germline-derived CDR1 and CDR2 are ENHRY and SYGVKD. V shed 3 bases and J shed 0 bases, with 15 bases lying between them. The CDR3 region is CAISEQRTVRSGNTIYF. CDR3 DNA sequence: TGTGCCATCAGTGAACAGCGGACAGTCCGCTCTGGAAACACCATATATTTT.

V gene TRBV29-1 combines with J gene TRBJ1-1; unclear D gene. Germline CDR1 SQVTM, CDR2 ANQGSEA. The CDR3 has 11 amino acids. V was trimmed by 4 bases and J by 0 bases, leaving 3 bases between them. The CDR3 protein is CSVGVNTEAFF. The CDR3, as DNA: TGCAGCGTTGGGGTGAACACTGAAGCTTTCTTT.

The V call is TRBV2, the J call TRBJ2-7; TRBD1 matches at 11 bases. Germline trimming cut 6 bases from V and 6 bases from J; bases unmatched to any gene: 7. The CDR3 has 14 residues. Germline V gene lookup returns CDR1 SNHLY and CDR2 FYNNEI. CDR3 protein: CASRPGTGGSEQYF. The CDR3 coding sequence is TGTGCCAGCAGGCCCGGGACAGGGGGTAGCGAGCAGTACTTC.